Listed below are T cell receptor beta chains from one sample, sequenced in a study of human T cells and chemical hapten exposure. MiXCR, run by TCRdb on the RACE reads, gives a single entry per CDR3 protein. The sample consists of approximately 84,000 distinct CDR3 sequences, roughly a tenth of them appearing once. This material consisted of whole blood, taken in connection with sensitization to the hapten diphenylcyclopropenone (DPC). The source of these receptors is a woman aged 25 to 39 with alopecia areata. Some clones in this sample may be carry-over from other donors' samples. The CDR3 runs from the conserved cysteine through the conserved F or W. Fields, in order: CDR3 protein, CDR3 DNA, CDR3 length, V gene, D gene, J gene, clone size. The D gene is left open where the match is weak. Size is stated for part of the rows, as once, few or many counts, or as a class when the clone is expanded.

cdr3_aa: CSAFRQGLQETQYF; cdr3_nt: TGCAGTGCCTTCCGTCAAGGGCTTCAAGAGACCCAGTACTTC; cdr3_length: 14; v_call: TRBV20-1; d_call: .; j_call: TRBJ2-5; clone_size: .
cdr3_aa: CASSSWTRNTEAFF; cdr3_nt: TGTGCCAGCAGTTCTTGGACACGGAACACTGAAGCTTTCTTT; cdr3_length: 14; v_call: TRBV28; d_call: .; j_call: TRBJ1-1; clone_size: .
cdr3_aa: CASSLGAGPETQYF; cdr3_nt: TGTGCCAGCAGCTTAGGTGCGGGACCAGAGACCCAGTACTTC; cdr3_length: 14; v_call: TRBV7-6; d_call: .; j_call: TRBJ2-5; clone_size: .
cdr3_aa: CASSRQGYEQYF; cdr3_nt: TGTGCCAGCAGTCGACAGGGGTACGAGCAGTACTTC; cdr3_length: 12; v_call: TRBV6-2/TRBV6-3; d_call: TRBD1; j_call: TRBJ2-7; clone_size: many
cdr3_aa: CASSPGTSGVREQYF; cdr3_nt: TGTGCCAGCTCACCTGGGACTAGCGGGGTCCGAGAGCAGTACTTC; cdr3_length: 15; v_call: TRBV18; d_call: TRBD2; j_call: TRBJ2-7; clone_size: .
cdr3_aa: CASSVDQGRTEAFF; cdr3_nt: TGTGCCAGCAGCGTAGATCAGGGCCGCACTGAAGCTTTCTTT; cdr3_length: 14; v_call: TRBV9; d_call: .; j_call: TRBJ1-1; clone_size: many
cdr3_aa: CASTSPAGGMVEQFF; cdr3_nt: TGTGCCAGCACCTCTCCAGCGGGCGGGATGGTTGAGCAGTTCTTC; cdr3_length: 15; v_call: TRBV28; d_call: .; j_call: TRBJ2-1; clone_size: few
cdr3_aa: CASSYSKGLTDTQYF; cdr3_nt: TGTGCCAGCAGTTACTCGAAAGGGTTAACAGATACGCAGTATTTT; cdr3_length: 15; v_call: TRBV6-5; d_call: .; j_call: TRBJ2-3; clone_size: .
cdr3_aa: CASSSDYEQFF; cdr3_nt: TGTGCCAGCAGCTCGGACTATGAGCAGTTCTTC; cdr3_length: 11; v_call: TRBV5-4; d_call: .; j_call: TRBJ2-1; clone_size: many
cdr3_aa: CASSPGTQNTEAFF; cdr3_nt: TGTGCCAGCTCACCAGGGACCCAAAACACTGAAGCTTTCTTT; cdr3_length: 14; v_call: TRBV18; d_call: .; j_call: TRBJ1-1; clone_size: many
cdr3_aa: CASSVGQGMGGTEAFF; cdr3_nt: TGTGCCAGCAGCGTGGGACAGGGGATGGGCGGCACTGAAGCTTTCTTT; cdr3_length: 16; v_call: TRBV9; d_call: TRBD1; j_call: TRBJ1-1; clone_size: .
cdr3_aa: CSVDGPDRVGYGYTF; cdr3_nt: TGCAGCGTTGATGGGCCGGACAGGGTTGGCTATGGCTACACCTTC; cdr3_length: 15; v_call: TRBV29-1; d_call: TRBD1; j_call: TRBJ1-2; clone_size: .
cdr3_aa: CASSDGTAHSPLHF; cdr3_nt: TGTGCCAGCAGTGACGGGACAGCACATTCACCCCTCCACTTT; cdr3_length: 14; v_call: TRBV6-1; d_call: TRBD1; j_call: TRBJ1-6; clone_size: many
cdr3_aa: CASSLGQDEQYF; cdr3_nt: TGTGCCAGCAGCCTGGGACAGGACGAGCAGTACTTC; cdr3_length: 12; v_call: TRBV5-5; d_call: TRBD1; j_call: TRBJ2-7; clone_size: .
cdr3_aa: CASSIPGPNARKPQHF; cdr3_nt: TGTGCCAGCTCAATCCCGGGCCCCAATGCGAGAAAGCCCCAGCATTTT; cdr3_length: 16; v_call: TRBV18; d_call: .; j_call: TRBJ1-5; clone_size: few
cdr3_aa: CASSTTGQGNGYTF; cdr3_nt: TGTGCCAGCAGTACAACAGGACAGGGGAATGGCTACACCTTC; cdr3_length: 14; v_call: TRBV12-3/TRBV12-4; d_call: TRBD1; j_call: TRBJ1-2; clone_size: .
cdr3_aa: CTSSQTRQGSNQPQHF; cdr3_nt: TGCACCAGCAGCCAAACAAGACAGGGATCCAATCAGCCCCAGCATTTT; cdr3_length: 16; v_call: TRBV1; d_call: .; j_call: TRBJ1-5; clone_size: many
cdr3_aa: CSARETVINSPLHF; cdr3_nt: TGCAGTGCTAGAGAGACGGTCATTAATTCACCCCTCCACTTT; cdr3_length: 14; v_call: TRBV20-1; d_call: .; j_call: TRBJ1-6; clone_size: many
cdr3_aa: CASSLEGQDYNEQFF; cdr3_nt: TGCGCCAGCAGCTTGGAGGGACAGGATTACAATGAGCAGTTCTTC; cdr3_length: 15; v_call: TRBV5-1; d_call: TRBD1; j_call: TRBJ2-1; clone_size: many
cdr3_aa: CSARGHSYNEKLFF; cdr3_nt: TGCAGTGCTAGAGGTCACAGTTATAATGAAAAACTGTTTTTT; cdr3_length: 14; v_call: TRBV20-1; d_call: .; j_call: TRBJ1-4; clone_size: many
cdr3_aa: CASRGGMGRVDYGYTF; cdr3_nt: TGTGCCAGCAGAGGGGGGATGGGCAGGGTAGACTATGGCTACACCTTC; cdr3_length: 16; v_call: TRBV6-5; d_call: .; j_call: TRBJ1-2; clone_size: many
cdr3_aa: CASSKTGGREQYF; cdr3_nt: TGTGCCAGCAGCAAGACAGGCGGCAGGGAGCAGTACTTC; cdr3_length: 13; v_call: TRBV21-1; d_call: .; j_call: TRBJ2-7; clone_size: .
cdr3_aa: CSAPNPGHTLREQYF; cdr3_nt: TGCAGTGCGCCTAACCCGGGGCATACCCTACGCGAGCAGTACTTC; cdr3_length: 15; v_call: TRBV20-1; d_call: .; j_call: TRBJ2-7; clone_size: few
cdr3_aa: CASRSRGSSSYNEQFF; cdr3_nt: TGTGCCAGCAGAAGCAGGGGCTCGAGCTCCTACAATGAGCAGTTCTTC; cdr3_length: 16; v_call: TRBV28; d_call: .; j_call: TRBJ2-1; clone_size: .
cdr3_aa: CASSPPGLALGNEQFF; cdr3_nt: TGTGCCAGCAGCCCTCCGGGGCTAGCGTTGGGCAATGAGCAGTTCTTC; cdr3_length: 16; v_call: TRBV7-9; d_call: .; j_call: TRBJ2-1; clone_size: many
cdr3_aa: CASSLIGAAGETQYF; cdr3_nt: TGTGCCAGCAGCTTAATAGGTGCAGCGGGGGAGACCCAGTACTTC; cdr3_length: 15; v_call: TRBV7-9; d_call: TRBD2; j_call: TRBJ2-5; clone_size: many
cdr3_aa: CASRLDRIRNQPQHF; cdr3_nt: TGTGCCAGCAGGCTGGACAGGATCCGCAATCAGCCCCAGCATTTT; cdr3_length: 15; v_call: TRBV6-1; d_call: TRBD1; j_call: TRBJ1-5; clone_size: .
cdr3_aa: CASSQDWQGYEQYF; cdr3_nt: TGTGCCAGCAGCCAAGATTGGCAGGGCTACGAGCAGTACTTC; cdr3_length: 14; v_call: TRBV3-1; d_call: .; j_call: TRBJ2-7; clone_size: .
cdr3_aa: CAISESGLAGPLQYF; cdr3_nt: TGTGCCATCAGTGAAAGCGGACTAGCGGGGCCCCTTCAGTACTTC; cdr3_length: 15; v_call: TRBV10-3; d_call: TRBD2; j_call: TRBJ2-4; clone_size: many
cdr3_aa: CASSLWYEQYF; cdr3_nt: TGTGCCAGCAGCCTCTGGTACGAGCAGTACTTC; cdr3_length: 11; v_call: TRBV7-2; d_call: .; j_call: TRBJ2-7; clone_size: few
cdr3_aa: CASSQRDRGRSTEAFF; cdr3_nt: TGTGCCAGCAGCCAGAGGGACAGGGGGCGAAGCACTGAAGCTTTCTTT; cdr3_length: 16; v_call: TRBV14; d_call: TRBD1; j_call: TRBJ1-1; clone_size: few
cdr3_aa: CAIRNDRGGSDGYTF; cdr3_nt: TGTGCCATCAGAAACGACAGGGGCGGTTCGGACGGCTACACCTTC; cdr3_length: 15; v_call: TRBV10-3; d_call: TRBD1; j_call: TRBJ1-2; clone_size: .
cdr3_aa: CASSYGDSVGTDTQYF; cdr3_nt: TGTGCCAGCAGTTATGGAGACTCAGTTGGCACAGATACGCAGTATTTT; cdr3_length: 16; v_call: TRBV6-2/TRBV6-3; d_call: .; j_call: TRBJ2-3; clone_size: many
cdr3_aa: CASSLDAGASNEQFF; cdr3_nt: TGTGCCAGCAGCTTAGACGCGGGAGCCAGCAATGAGCAGTTCTTC; cdr3_length: 15; v_call: TRBV7-6; d_call: TRBD2; j_call: TRBJ2-1; clone_size: many
cdr3_aa: CRTQGTGELFF; cdr3_nt: TGCAGAACACAGGGAACCGGGGAGCTGTTTTTT; cdr3_length: 11; v_call: TRBV20-1; d_call: .; j_call: TRBJ2-2; clone_size: few
cdr3_aa: CASSSGLAGDNEQFF; cdr3_nt: TGTGCCAGCAGTTCGGGACTAGCGGGAGACAATGAGCAGTTCTTC; cdr3_length: 15; v_call: TRBV6-2/TRBV6-3; d_call: TRBD2; j_call: TRBJ2-1; clone_size: many
cdr3_aa: CAISGTASSGANVLTF; cdr3_nt: TGTGCCATCTCCGGGACAGCGAGCTCTGGGGCCAACGTCCTGACTTTC; cdr3_length: 16; v_call: TRBV28; d_call: TRBD1; j_call: TRBJ2-6; clone_size: many
cdr3_aa: CASSLGWAPVGETQYF; cdr3_nt: TGTGCCAGCAGCTTAGGTTGGGCCCCTGTCGGAGAGACCCAGTACTTC; cdr3_length: 16; v_call: TRBV7-2; d_call: .; j_call: TRBJ2-5; clone_size: many
cdr3_aa: CASSAGTGGSNRPWNEQFF; cdr3_nt: TGCGCCAGCAGTGCCGGGACAGGGGGGAGTAACAGGCCGTGGAATGAGCAGTTCTTC; cdr3_length: 19; v_call: TRBV10-1; d_call: TRBD1; j_call: TRBJ2-1; clone_size: few
cdr3_aa: CARPPARTYSNQPQHF; cdr3_nt: TGTGCCAGACCCCCCGCGCGAACCTATAGCAATCAGCCCCAGCATTTT; cdr3_length: 16; v_call: TRBV6-1; d_call: .; j_call: TRBJ1-5; clone_size: many
cdr3_aa: CASSGRTSNTEAFF; cdr3_nt: TGTGCCAGCAGTGGTAGGACTTCGAACACTGAAGCTTTCTTT; cdr3_length: 14; v_call: TRBV12-3/TRBV12-4; d_call: .; j_call: TRBJ1-1; clone_size: many
cdr3_aa: CASSRTSGSYEQYF; cdr3_nt: TGTGCCAGCAGTCGGACTAGCGGGAGCTACGAGCAGTACTTC; cdr3_length: 14; v_call: TRBV12-3/TRBV12-4; d_call: TRBD2; j_call: TRBJ2-7; clone_size: many
cdr3_aa: CASRDATIGSVAGELFF; cdr3_nt: TGTGCCAGCAGGGACGCGACTATTGGGTCTGTTGCCGGGGAGCTGTTTTTT; cdr3_length: 17; v_call: TRBV2; d_call: .; j_call: TRBJ2-2; clone_size: many
cdr3_aa: CAWKGTHGNTIYF; cdr3_nt: TGTGCCTGGAAAGGGACTCATGGAAACACCATATATTTT; cdr3_length: 13; v_call: TRBV30; d_call: .; j_call: TRBJ1-3; clone_size: many
cdr3_aa: CASSLGDSPLHF; cdr3_nt: TGCGCCAGCAGCTTGGGGGATTCACCCCTCCACTTT; cdr3_length: 12; v_call: TRBV5-1; d_call: .; j_call: TRBJ1-6; clone_size: once
cdr3_aa: CASSLARGEQYF; cdr3_nt: TGTGCCAGCAGCTTAGCGCGGGGCGAGCAGTACTTC; cdr3_length: 12; v_call: TRBV7-8; d_call: .; j_call: TRBJ2-7; clone_size: .
cdr3_aa: CASSLGTNSYNEQFF; cdr3_nt: TGCGCCAGCAGCTTGGGGACAAATTCCTACAATGAGCAGTTCTTC; cdr3_length: 15; v_call: TRBV5-1; d_call: .; j_call: TRBJ2-1; clone_size: many
cdr3_aa: CATSDPGTGAWETQYF; cdr3_nt: TGTGCCACCAGTGACCCCGGGACAGGGGCCTGGGAGACCCAGTACTTC; cdr3_length: 16; v_call: TRBV24-1; d_call: TRBD1; j_call: TRBJ2-5; clone_size: few
cdr3_aa: CASSQGLADTDTQYF; cdr3_nt: TGTGCCAGCAGTCAGGGACTAGCGGACACAGATACGCAGTATTTT; cdr3_length: 15; v_call: TRBV7-6; d_call: TRBD2; j_call: TRBJ2-3; clone_size: many
cdr3_aa: CASSPEQGNQPQHF; cdr3_nt: TGCGCCAGCAGCCCGGAACAGGGAAATCAGCCCCAGCATTTT; cdr3_length: 14; v_call: TRBV5-1; d_call: .; j_call: TRBJ1-5; clone_size: many
cdr3_aa: CASSSTGAWEQYF; cdr3_nt: TGTGCCAGCAGCTCGACAGGGGCATGGGAGCAGTACTTC; cdr3_length: 13; v_call: TRBV13; d_call: TRBD1; j_call: TRBJ2-7; clone_size: many
cdr3_aa: CASSANGLSTGELFF; cdr3_nt: TGTGCCAGCAGTGCAAACGGCCTTTCCACCGGGGAGCTGTTTTTT; cdr3_length: 15; v_call: TRBV2; d_call: .; j_call: TRBJ2-2; clone_size: many